The rows below give T cell receptor beta chains drawn from one sample of a study of breast tumors, draining lymph nodes, adjacent tissues. In TCRdb, the multiplex PCR reads were re-called with MiXCR into one record per CDR3 protein. The table records about 130,000 distinct CDR3 sequences, around 20% of them present only once. The sequencing input was axillary lymph node tissue. These receptors all stem from a female donor with breast cancer. Some clones in this sample may be carry-over from other donors' samples. Each CDR3 is given with its conserved first and last residue. D genes are given only for firm matches. A clone size is listed for some rows: how often the clone was seen (once, few, many), or a class if it is expanded.

clone_size,j_call,v_call,d_call,cdr3_aa,cdr3_nt
many,TRBJ1-2,TRBV10-2,NA,CASSELGYGYTF,TGCGCCAGCAGTGAGTTAGGGTATGGCTACACCTTC
many,TRBJ2-1,TRBV7-7,TRBD1,CASSQFSGTGNEQFF,TGTGCTAGCAGTCAATTTTCCGGGACAGGCAATGAGCAGTTCTTC
many,TRBJ2-7,TRBV24-1,NA,CATSDSTAIGQYF,TGTGCCACCAGTGATTCGACGGCGATAGGGCAGTACTTC
NA,TRBJ1-5,TRBV19,TRBD1,CASIPGQFSNQPQHF,TGTGCCAGTATACCGGGACAGTTTAGCAATCAGCCCCAGCATTTT
many,TRBJ2-2,TRBV20-1,NA,CSARDSSRIGELFF,TGCAGTGCCAGAGACAGCAGTCGCATCGGGGAGCTGTTTTTT
many,TRBJ2-1,TRBV12-3/TRBV12-4,TRBD2,CASSRTSGGSNEQFF,TGTGCCAGCAGCCGGACTAGCGGGGGTTCCAATGAGCAGTTCTTC
many,TRBJ1-6,TRBV4-2,NA,CASSDIKSSYNSPLHF,TGTGCCAGCAGCGACATCAAGAGCTCCTATAATTCACCCCTCCACTTT
many,TRBJ1-3,TRBV25-1,NA,CASSERGHFSGNTIYF,TGTGCCAGCAGTGAAAGGGGCCACTTCTCTGGAAACACCATATATTTT
NA,TRBJ2-7,TRBV28,NA,CASSLRYERYF,TGTGCCAGCAGTTTACGGTACGAGCGGTACTTC
many,TRBJ1-5,TRBV4-1,NA,CASSQASNSNQPQHF,TGCGCCAGCAGCCAAGCGTCAAATAGCAATCAGCCCCAGCATTTT
many,TRBJ2-7,TRBV19,TRBD2,CASSIGLAGGPPPGEQYF,TGTGCCAGTAGTATAGGGCTAGCGGGAGGCCCGCCGCCGGGGGAGCAGTACTTC
many,TRBJ1-3,TRBV7-2,TRBD1,CASSLQGAVSGNTIYF,TGTGCCAGCAGCTTACAGGGGGCGGTCTCTGGAAACACCATATATTTT
many,TRBJ1-6,TRBV2,NA,CASSEAGSSYNSPLHF,TGTGCCAGCAGTGAAGCTGGGAGCTCCTATAATTCACCCCTCCACTTT
many,TRBJ2-7,TRBV7-2,NA,CASSLDPAYEQYF,TGTGCCAGCAGCTTAGACCCGGCCTACGAGCAGTACTTC
many,TRBJ2-2,TRBV5-1,NA,CASSLGGSTGELFF,TGCGCCAGCAGCTTGGGTGGGTCGACCGGGGAGCTGTTTTTT
many,TRBJ2-1,TRBV7-3,TRBD1,CASRKGQGGEQFF,TGTGCCAGCAGGAAAGGACAGGGTGGCGAGCAGTTCTTC
NA,TRBJ2-5,TRBV19,TRBD1,CASSIEKGQGGMGETQYF,TGTGCCAGTAGTATTGAGAAGGGACAGGGGGGTATGGGAGAGACCCAGTACTTC
many,TRBJ2-7,TRBV7-9,NA,CASSPKTSQGYEQYF,TGTGCCAGCAGCCCTAAAACATCACAGGGCTACGAGCAGTACTTC
many,TRBJ1-2,TRBV2,TRBD1,CASSVPGQGRANYGYTF,TGTGCCAGCAGTGTCCCGGGACAGGGGAGGGCTAACTATGGCTACACCTTC
few,TRBJ1-5,TRBV27,NA,CASSLWGAGSQPQHF,TGTGCCAGCAGTTTATGGGGGGCGGGGTCCCAGCCCCAGCATTTT
many,TRBJ2-5,TRBV30,NA,CAWSIGETQCF,TGTGCCTGGAGTATCGGGGAGACCCAGTGCTTC
many,TRBJ2-7,TRBV12-3/TRBV12-4,TRBD2,CASRTSGPPYEQYF,TGTGCCAGCAGGACTAGCGGGCCGCCCTACGAGCAGTACTTC
NA,TRBJ2-2,TRBV6-5,NA,CASSYAGATGELFF,TGTGCCAGCAGTTATGCGGGGGCTACCGGGGAGCTGTTTTTT
many,TRBJ1-2,TRBV7-9,NA,CASGRGASYGYTF,TGTGCCAGCGGCCGGGGGGCGTCCTATGGCTACACCTTC
NA,TRBJ2-4,TRBV6-6,NA,CASSLAGQGNIQYF,TGTGCCAGCAGCCTAGCGGGACAGGGTAACATTCAGTACTTC
many,TRBJ2-1,TRBV7-6,NA,CASSLEYGNEQFF,TGTGCCAGCAGCTTAGAATATGGGAATGAGCAGTTCTTC
many,TRBJ2-7,TRBV5-4,TRBD1,CASSGQGAGEQYF,TGTGCCAGCAGCGGACAGGGGGCTGGGGAGCAGTACTTC
many,TRBJ1-3,TRBV7-9,NA,CASSRTEPPSGNTIYF,TGTGCCAGCAGCCGAACCGAACCTCCCTCCGGAAACACCATATATTTT
many,TRBJ2-2,TRBV19,NA,CASSERHTGELFF,TGTGCCAGTAGTGAACGGCACACCGGGGAGCTGTTTTTT
few,TRBJ2-7,TRBV30,TRBD1,CAWKSVGGRNEQYF,TGTGCCTGGAAAAGTGTAGGGGGCAGGAACGAGCAGTACTTC
many,TRBJ2-7,TRBV6-1,NA,CASSAMTGTYEQYF,TGTGCCAGCAGTGCAATGACTGGAACCTACGAGCAGTACTTC
NA,TRBJ2-1,TRBV7-3,TRBD2,CASSWISGRAGEQFF,TGTGCCAGCAGCTGGATTAGCGGGAGGGCGGGTGAGCAGTTCTTC
many,TRBJ2-5,TRBV18,TRBD2,CASSPPGLAGEETQYF,TGTGCCAGCTCACCCCCGGGACTAGCGGGAGAAGAGACCCAGTACTTC
many,TRBJ1-2,TRBV20-1,NA,CSAIDNYGYTF,TGCAGTGCTATCGACAACTATGGCTACACCTTC
few,TRBJ2-6,TRBV18,NA,CASSPLGAGANVLTF,TGTGCCAGCTCACCATTAGGGGCTGGGGCCAACGTCCTGACTTTC